This T cell receptor beta chain is drawn from a study of response to subunit inactivated influenza vaccine. Study-wide points: That few new T cells are recruited by each seasonal influenza vaccination was the authors' suggestion.

Germline V gives CDR1 MNHEY, CDR2 SMNVEV (reference sequence). CDR3 length: 14 residues. The V gene lost 7 bases and the J gene lost 0 bases, with 13 bases spanning the gap. TCRdb processed the RT-PCR reads anew with MiXCR; each CDR3 protein has one entry. The sample shows about 500,000 distinct CDR3 sequences, approximately 16% of them seen only once. Concerning this clonotype: Its cognate antigen is unknown.

This sequence joins TRBV27 and TRBJ2-7; weak D call: TRBD2 (6 bases). The source of this sequence is a man aged 50 to 75 who received an inactivated influenza vaccine. The sample consisted of CD4+ T cells sorted from PBMCs, taken 23 months after vaccination. CDR3 sequence reads: CASKGAGSSYEQYF. The CDR3 coding sequence is TGTGCCAGCAAGGGAGCGGGTAGCTCCTACGAGCAGTACTTC.